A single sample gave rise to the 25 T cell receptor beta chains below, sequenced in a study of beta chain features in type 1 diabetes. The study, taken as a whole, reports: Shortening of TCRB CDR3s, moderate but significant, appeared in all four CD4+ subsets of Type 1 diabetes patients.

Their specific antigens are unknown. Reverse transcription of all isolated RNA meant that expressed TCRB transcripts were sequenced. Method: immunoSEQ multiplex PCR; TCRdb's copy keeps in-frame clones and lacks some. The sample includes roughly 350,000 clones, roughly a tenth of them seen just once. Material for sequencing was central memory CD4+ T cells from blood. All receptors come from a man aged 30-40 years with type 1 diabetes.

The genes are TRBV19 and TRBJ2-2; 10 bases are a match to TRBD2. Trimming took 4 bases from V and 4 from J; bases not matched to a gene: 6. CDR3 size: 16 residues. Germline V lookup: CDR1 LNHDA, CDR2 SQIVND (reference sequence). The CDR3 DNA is TGTGCCAGTAGTAGCCTAGCGGGAGTAGGCACCGGGGAGCTGTTTTTT. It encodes CASSSLAGVGTGELFF.

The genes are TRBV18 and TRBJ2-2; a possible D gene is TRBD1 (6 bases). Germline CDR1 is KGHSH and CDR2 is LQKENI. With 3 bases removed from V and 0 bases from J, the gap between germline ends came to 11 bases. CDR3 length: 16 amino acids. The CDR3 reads CASSPQGSSNTGELFF. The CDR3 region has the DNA TGTGCCAGCTCACCCCAGGGGTCCTCGAACACCGGGGAGCTGTTTTTT.

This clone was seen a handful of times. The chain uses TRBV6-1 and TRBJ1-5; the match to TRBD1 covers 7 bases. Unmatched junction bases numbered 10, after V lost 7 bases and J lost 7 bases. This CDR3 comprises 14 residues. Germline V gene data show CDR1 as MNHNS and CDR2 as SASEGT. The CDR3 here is CASIRGGAGQPQHF. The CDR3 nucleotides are TGTGCCAGCATAAGAGGGGGCGCGGGCCAGCCCCAGCATTTT.

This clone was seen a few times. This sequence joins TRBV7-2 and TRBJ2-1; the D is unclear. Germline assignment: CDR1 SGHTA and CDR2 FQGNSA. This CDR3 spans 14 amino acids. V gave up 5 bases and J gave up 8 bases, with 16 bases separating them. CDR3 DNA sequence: TGTGCCAGCAGCGGAAGGACCAAGGCGGATGAGCAGTTCTTC. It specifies CASSGRTKADEQFF.

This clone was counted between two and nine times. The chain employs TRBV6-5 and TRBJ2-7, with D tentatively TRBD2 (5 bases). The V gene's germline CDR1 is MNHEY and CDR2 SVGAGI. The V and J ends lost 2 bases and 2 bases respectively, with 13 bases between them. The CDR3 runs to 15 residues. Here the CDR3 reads CASSYDEGATYEQYF. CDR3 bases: TGTGCCAGCAGTTACGACGAGGGAGCCACCTACGAGCAGTACTTC.

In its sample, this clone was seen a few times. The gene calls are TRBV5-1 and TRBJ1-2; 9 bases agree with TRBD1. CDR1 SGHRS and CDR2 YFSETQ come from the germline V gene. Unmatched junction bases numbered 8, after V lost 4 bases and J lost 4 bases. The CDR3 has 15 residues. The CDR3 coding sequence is TGCGCCAGCAGCGCGGGACAGGGCAGGGGCTATGGCTACACCTTC. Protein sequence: CASSAGQGRGYGYTF.

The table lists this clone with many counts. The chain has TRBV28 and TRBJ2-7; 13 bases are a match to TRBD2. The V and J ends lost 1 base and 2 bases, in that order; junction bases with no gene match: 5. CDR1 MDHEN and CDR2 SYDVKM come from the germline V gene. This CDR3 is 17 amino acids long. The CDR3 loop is CASSLYGTSGTPYEQYF. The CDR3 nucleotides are TGTGCCAGCAGTTTATATGGGACTAGCGGGACCCCCTACGAGCAGTACTTC. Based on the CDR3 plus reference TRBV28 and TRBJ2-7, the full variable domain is DVKVTQSSRYLVKRTGEKVFLECVQDMDHENMFWYRQDPGLGLRLIYFSYDVKMKEKGDIPEGYSVSREKKERFSLILESASTNQTSMYLCASSLYGTSGTPYEQYFGPGTRLTVT.

The CDR3 nucleotides are TGTGCCAGCAGTCCCAGAGGGGAATCGGGCGAGCAGTACTTC. Encoded protein: CASSPRGESGEQYF. The chain couples TRBV27 to TRBJ2-7; D might be TRBD1 or TRBD2, each matching 5 bases. The CDR3 extends over 14 amino acids. With 5 bases removed from V and 6 bases from J, the gap between germline ends came to 17 bases. The V gene's germline CDR1 is MNHEY and CDR2 SMNVEV (reference sequence).

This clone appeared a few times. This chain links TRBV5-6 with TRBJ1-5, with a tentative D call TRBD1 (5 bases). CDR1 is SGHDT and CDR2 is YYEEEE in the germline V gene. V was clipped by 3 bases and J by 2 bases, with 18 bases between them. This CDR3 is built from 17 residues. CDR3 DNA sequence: TGTGCCAGCAGCTACGGGGACTCCTCTGGAGGCAATCAGCCCCAGCATTTT. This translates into CASSYGDSSGGNQPQHF.

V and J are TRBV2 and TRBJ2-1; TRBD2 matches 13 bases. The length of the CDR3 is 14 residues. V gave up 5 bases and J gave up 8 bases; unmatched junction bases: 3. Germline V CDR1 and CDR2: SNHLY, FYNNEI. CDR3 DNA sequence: TGTGCCAGCAGTAGGACTAGCGGGAGCTATGAGCAGTTCTTC. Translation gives CASSRTSGSYEQFF.

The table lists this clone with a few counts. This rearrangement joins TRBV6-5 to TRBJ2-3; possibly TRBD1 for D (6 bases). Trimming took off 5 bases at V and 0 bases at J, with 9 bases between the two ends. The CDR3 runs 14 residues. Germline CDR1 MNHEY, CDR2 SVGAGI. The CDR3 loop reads CASSTDRSTDTQYF. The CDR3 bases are TGTGCCAGCAGTACGGACAGAAGCACAGATACGCAGTATTTT.

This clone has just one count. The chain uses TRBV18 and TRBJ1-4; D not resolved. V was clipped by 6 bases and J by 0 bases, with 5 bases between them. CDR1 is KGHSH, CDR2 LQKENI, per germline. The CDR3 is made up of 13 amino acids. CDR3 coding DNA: TGTGCCAGCTCCCGTTCAACTAATGAAAAACTGTTTTTT. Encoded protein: CASSRSTNEKLFF.

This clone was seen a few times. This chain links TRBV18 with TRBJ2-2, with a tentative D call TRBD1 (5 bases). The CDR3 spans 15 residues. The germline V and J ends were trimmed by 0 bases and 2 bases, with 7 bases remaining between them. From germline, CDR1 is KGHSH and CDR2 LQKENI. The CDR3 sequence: CASSPPTENTGELFF. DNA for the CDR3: TGTGCCAGCTCACCACCGACAGAAAACACCGGGGAGCTGTTTTTT.

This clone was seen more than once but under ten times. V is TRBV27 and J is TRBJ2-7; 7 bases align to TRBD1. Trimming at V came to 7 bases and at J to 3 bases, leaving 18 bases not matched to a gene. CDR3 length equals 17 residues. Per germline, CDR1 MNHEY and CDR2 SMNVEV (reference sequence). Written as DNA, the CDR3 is TGTGCCAGCACTTGGACAGGATTGAGGCCCTCCTACTACGAGCAGTACTTC. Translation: CASTWTGLRPSYYEQYF.

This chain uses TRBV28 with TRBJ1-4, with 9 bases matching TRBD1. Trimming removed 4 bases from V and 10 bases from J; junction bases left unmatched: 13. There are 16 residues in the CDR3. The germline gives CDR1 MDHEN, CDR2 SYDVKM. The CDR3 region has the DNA TGTGCCAGCAGTTCCCCGGGACAGGGTAAAGACCGAAAACTGTTTTTT. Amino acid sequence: CASSSPGQGKDRKLFF.

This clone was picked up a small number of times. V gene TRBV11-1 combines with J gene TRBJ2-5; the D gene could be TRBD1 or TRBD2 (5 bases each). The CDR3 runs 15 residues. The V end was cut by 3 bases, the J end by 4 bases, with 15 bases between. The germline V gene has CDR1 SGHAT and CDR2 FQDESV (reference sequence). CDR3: CASSLFPGSGETQYF. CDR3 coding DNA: TGTGCCAGCAGCTTGTTTCCAGGGAGCGGAGAGACCCAGTACTTC.

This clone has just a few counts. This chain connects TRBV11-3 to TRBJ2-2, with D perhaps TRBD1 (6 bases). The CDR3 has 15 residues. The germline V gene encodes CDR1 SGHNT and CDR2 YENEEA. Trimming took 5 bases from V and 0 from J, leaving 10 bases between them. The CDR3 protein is CASSPGQTNTGELFF. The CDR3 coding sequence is TGTGCCAGCAGCCCAGGACAGACGAACACCGGGGAGCTGTTTTTT.

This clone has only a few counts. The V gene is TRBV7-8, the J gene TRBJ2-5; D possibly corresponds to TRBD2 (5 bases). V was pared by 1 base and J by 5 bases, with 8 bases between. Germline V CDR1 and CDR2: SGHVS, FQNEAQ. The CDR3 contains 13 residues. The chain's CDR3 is CASSLGAGETQYF. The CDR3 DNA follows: TGTGCCAGCAGCTTAGGGGCGGGTGAGACCCAGTACTTC.

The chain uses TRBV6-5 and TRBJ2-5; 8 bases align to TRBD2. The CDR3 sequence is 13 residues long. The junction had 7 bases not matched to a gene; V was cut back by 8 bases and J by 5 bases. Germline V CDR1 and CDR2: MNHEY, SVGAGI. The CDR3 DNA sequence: TGTGCCAGCCGTAGCGGGATAACGGAGACCCAGTACTTC. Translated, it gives CASRSGITETQYF.

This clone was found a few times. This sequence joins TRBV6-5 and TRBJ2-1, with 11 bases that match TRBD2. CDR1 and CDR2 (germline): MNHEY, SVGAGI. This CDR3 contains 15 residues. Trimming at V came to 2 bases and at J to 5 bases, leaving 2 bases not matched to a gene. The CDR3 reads CASSYVAGGHNEQFF. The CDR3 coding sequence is TGTGCCAGCAGTTACGTAGCGGGAGGGCACAATGAGCAGTTCTTC.

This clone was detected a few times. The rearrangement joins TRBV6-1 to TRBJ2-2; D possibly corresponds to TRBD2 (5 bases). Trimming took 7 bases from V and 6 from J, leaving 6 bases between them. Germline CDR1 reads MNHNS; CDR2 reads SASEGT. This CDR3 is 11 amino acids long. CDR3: CASTGAGELFF. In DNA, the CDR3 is TGTGCCAGCACCGGGGCCGGGGAGCTGTTTTTT.

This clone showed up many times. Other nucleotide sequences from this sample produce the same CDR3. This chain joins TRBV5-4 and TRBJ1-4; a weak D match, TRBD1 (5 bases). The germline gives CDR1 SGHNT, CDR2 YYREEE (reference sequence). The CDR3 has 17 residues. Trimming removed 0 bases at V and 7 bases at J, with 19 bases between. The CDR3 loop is CASSLGGRGQGGEKLFF. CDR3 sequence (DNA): TGTGCCAGCAGCTTGGGAGGCCGTGGCCAGGGAGGTGAAAAACTGTTTTTT.

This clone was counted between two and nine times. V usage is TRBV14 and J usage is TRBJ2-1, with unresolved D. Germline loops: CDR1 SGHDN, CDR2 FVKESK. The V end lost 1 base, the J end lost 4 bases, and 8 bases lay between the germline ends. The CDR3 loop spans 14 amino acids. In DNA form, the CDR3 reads TGTGCCAGCAGCCAAGTCTACCCGTACAATGAGCAGTTCTTC. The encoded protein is CASSQVYPYNEQFF.

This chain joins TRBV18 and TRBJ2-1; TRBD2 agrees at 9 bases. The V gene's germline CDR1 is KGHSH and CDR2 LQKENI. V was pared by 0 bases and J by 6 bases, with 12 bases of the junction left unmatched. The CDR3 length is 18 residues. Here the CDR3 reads CASSPPEGLAGTVNEQFF. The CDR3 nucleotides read TGTGCCAGCTCACCACCGGAAGGTCTAGCGGGAACGGTCAATGAGCAGTTCTTC.

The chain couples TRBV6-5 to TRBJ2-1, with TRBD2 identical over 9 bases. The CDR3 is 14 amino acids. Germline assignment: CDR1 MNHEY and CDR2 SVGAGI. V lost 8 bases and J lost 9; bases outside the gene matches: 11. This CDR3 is CASGSGRRNREQFF. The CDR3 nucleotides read TGTGCCAGCGGTAGCGGGAGAAGGAATCGTGAGCAGTTCTTC.